These T cell receptor beta chains were read from a single sample in a study of neurological immune-mediated disorders. TCRdb used MiXCR to reprocess the 5' RACE reads, holding one entry per CDR3 protein. The top ten hold just over 15% of the sample, which has tens of thousands of distinct CDR3 sequences, roughly a sixth seen once. The specimen was PBMCs. Receptors originate from a woman aged 40-49 years in good health. CDR3s leave out the opening cysteine and the closing phenylalanine or tryptophan.

J: TRBJ2-2; V: TRBV5-1; CDR3: ASNSDGGTGGTGELF
J: TRBJ2-5; V: TRBV6-2/TRBV6-3; CDR3: ASSSLLEKKTQY
J: TRBJ2-6; V: TRBV6-5; CDR3: ASSLSAGANVLT
J: TRBJ1-6; V: TRBV7-2; CDR3: ASSLARDSPLH
J: TRBJ1-1; V: TRBV12-5; CDR3: ASGLAGIEAF
J: TRBJ2-3; V: TRBV4-3; CDR3: ASSQEGSFTDTQY
J: TRBJ2-1; V: TRBV11-2; CDR3: ASSLGSSGYEQF
J: TRBJ1-4; V: TRBV12-3/TRBV12-4; CDR3: ASSLAGRGEKLF
J: TRBJ1-4; V: TRBV18; CDR3: ASSPQGKDEKLF
J: TRBJ2-1; V: TRBV9; CDR3: ASSTGGQGEQF
J: TRBJ2-5; V: TRBV7-9; CDR3: ASSLAQDPETQY
J: TRBJ1-2; V: TRBV27; CDR3: ASSARGKGSYGYT
J: TRBJ2-1; V: TRBV29-1; CDR3: SHYHLNEQF
J: TRBJ2-1; V: TRBV28; CDR3: ASLVGEGAPDEQF
J: TRBJ1-6; V: TRBV11-2; CDR3: ASSLVGTSASPLH